This T cell receptor beta chain was recovered during a study of cytomegalovirus exposure and HLA in healthy donors. For the study at large: HLA-typed donors were the source of 80 million to 90 million unique TCRs, which an early data release held.

Researchers ran the PCR with 60 Vbeta and 13 Jbeta primers. As processed by the authors: An analysis performed later counted about 80 million unique TCR beta chains (approximately 11 million of them shared). This table comes from immunoSEQ multiplex PCR, and its TCRdb copy is limited to in-frame clones, with some not included. The DNA gave D and trimming, while V, J and clone size come from that table. The table records more than 95,000 clones, more than 65% of them present only once. On this clone: This may be a read error: a much more frequent sequence differs by one nucleotide.

The CDR3 totals 14 residues. The junction had 3 bases not matched to a gene; V was cut back by 5 bases and J by 0 bases. Germline lookup yields CDR1 SGHTA and CDR2 FQGNSA. The chain couples TRBV7-2 to TRBJ1-1; TRBD1 agrees at 7 bases. The sample taken for sequencing was PBMCs. The receptor comes from a man aged 30-40 years in good health and CMV-seronegative. CDR3 in amino acids: CASSMGQLNTEAFF. DNA for the CDR3: TGTGCCAGCAGCATGGGACAGCTGAACACTGAAGCTTTCTTT.